The following is a TCR beta chain sequence with its context. The table lists this clone with a count of one. This receptor's antigen is unknown. No qualities accompany the bases; no much larger clone lies one base away. The CDR3 numbers 16 residues from cysteine through phenylalanine. Only CDR3 DNA is held: 48 bases, read in frame from base 1. The germline V gene gives CDR1 as SGHVS and CDR2 as FQNEAQ. The junction shows trimming of 6 bases on V and 6 bases on J, and the gene matches do not reach 14 bases of it. TCR CDR3 regions were amplified from genomic DNA by multiplex PCR using the deep immunoSEQ assay. For each cell subset, the extracted genomic DNA was distributed evenly across all wells of several immunoSEQ 96-well plates, and each plate served as one replicate. Each replicate PCR for sorted subsets received approximately 200 ng genomic DNA, equal to about 29,000 T cell genomes. Purified libraries were quantified with a Qubit 3.0 fluorometer, sized on a Bioanalyzer 2100, and re-quantified with the KAPA Library Quantification kit. Each immunoSEQ 96-well plate was sequenced on its own single-read 150-cycle Illumina NextSeq 550 flow cell. For the original study's pipeline: Because only junctional sequences without quality scores were contained in the immunoSEQ output, filtering matching that applied to full-length reads could not be performed. To assign V/J genes and CDR3, sequences were annotated against IMGT germline references using PyIR, a Python wrapper for IgBLAST v1.9. Reads with weak V/J assignments (E-value above 1e-6), missing CDR3, stop codons, out-of-frame junctions, or ambiguous translated residues were removed. A V3J clonotype was defined by an identical inferred V gene, J gene, and CDR3 amino acid sequence. Percentage overlap between repertoires was computed as shared unique clonotypes divided by the size of the smaller repertoire. RTK rarefaction, the Chao1 estimator, and Recon v2.1 estimates of unobserved clonotypes were used to assess repertoire richness. For all TCRbeta clonotypes obtained by the gDNA method from a handful of donors, generation probabilities were computed with OLGA. The table comes from immuneACCESS by way of TCRdb, which keeps in-frame sequences with V and J called. Part of the clones is missing from these tables; in studies checked, under half for an unresolved V gene and the rest for unknown reasons. For V, J and clone size, that table is used; D and trimming come from the DNA. Recorded for this sample are more than 1.2 million clones; just under 99% of them occurred a single time. Around 0.38% of the sample comes from the top ten.

This sample is drawn from a study of shared clonotypes between healthy human individuals (TCRdb year 2020). Study-wide context: A couple of women and a few men aged 18 to 49 years were included in the cohort. Per donor, leukapheresis produced somewhere between about 0.9 and 10 billion PBMCs. For each donor, three plates each were used for CD4 naive and CD4 memory, two plates were used for CD8 naive, and one plate was used for CD8 memory. To estimate repertoire size and how much clonotypes are shared between individuals, the study performed deep sequencing of blood TCR repertoires from a handful of healthy adults. Libraries were prepared and TCR repertoires were sequenced by different laboratories using diverse techniques, in order to increase sequencing depth and limit assay-specific biases.

Beyond this particular receptor, the publication reports: Incomplete sequencing was indicated by rarefaction of sorted-subset datasets, despite the large sequencing depth. Based on pairwise subsampling, the degree of clonotype sharing among donors was expected to be affected by sequencing depth. Clonotypes shared by all four sorted-subset donors showed higher generation probabilities than non-shared clonotypes. About 5% of naive CD4, 3.5% of naive CD8, approximately 2% of memory CD4, and 0.35% to 0.5% of memory CD8 clonotypes were shared across several donors. Because the study included a small number of donors, the genetic and exposure-history diversity represented was limited. Sampling was restricted to blood, and TCR repertoires in tissue are likely to differ from TCR repertoires in blood. Larger estimated clonotype richness was generally found for naive subsets than for memory subsets.

Healthy HIV-negative adults with no recently reported acute infections or vaccinations were included as donors. Every donor was a Caucasian adult residing in Nashville, Tennessee, USA. CD4+ T cells were enriched by magnetic negative selection; naive cells were then positively selected on CD45RA, and the negative fraction formed the memory subset. After blood collection by leukapheresis, PBMCs were isolated using Ficoll-Histopaque density gradient centrifugation and then cryopreserved in the vapor phase of liquid nitrogen. Analytical flow cytometry was used to check the purity and quantity of each magnetically sorted T cell population. Genomic DNA was isolated from each sorted fraction and quantified by UV absorbance on a Nanodrop 2000c.

The chain is assembled from TRBV7-8 and TRBJ2-1, with 7 bases matching TRBD2. The clonotype originates from a man aged 25 to 40 in good health. Sequencing was done on a sample of naive CD4+ T cells sorted from blood. In light of the paper, this sample's cell subset or site label describes: CD45RA+ positively selected. The CDR3 here reads CASRPIAGGLFNEQFF. The sequenced DNA: TGTGCCAGCAGACCTATAGCGGGTGGTTTATTCAATGAGCAGTTCTTC.